This T cell receptor beta chain was observed in a study of blood T cells in healthy people across ages. As for the study in general: Template switching captured about one barcoded beta molecule per two T cells. Study observations and caveats: Diversity figures derived from one million T cells were judged to underestimate the true value.

Concerning this clonotype itself: As yet, its antigen is unknown.

The CDR3 runs 13 residues. Germline CDR1 and CDR2: SNHLY and FYNNEI. Peripheral blood samples of about 10 milliliters were drawn from each donor. The second PCR ran roughly 7 to 11 cycles with a sample-barcoded 5' primer and J-beta primers. MiXCR was run by TCRdb on the 5' RACE reads, yielding one entry per CDR3 protein. The table lists more than 900,000 distinct CDR3 sequences, under 30% of them singletons. The sample also formed part of further work on T cells of mothers and their children. That source notes: cDNA was made from all extracted RNA, approximately 1.4 ug per 15 ul.

The sequence was collected from a girl aged 2-10 years in good health. Sequenced sample: blood. The V gene is TRBV2, the J gene TRBJ2-1; TRBD1 might be the D (5 bases). The better agreement between TRBJ2-7 and the DNA end casts doubt on the J call. In DNA form, the CDR3 reads TGTGCCAGCAGCACTATGTGGGGCTCCGAGCAGTACTTC. Translated: CASSTMWGSEQYF.